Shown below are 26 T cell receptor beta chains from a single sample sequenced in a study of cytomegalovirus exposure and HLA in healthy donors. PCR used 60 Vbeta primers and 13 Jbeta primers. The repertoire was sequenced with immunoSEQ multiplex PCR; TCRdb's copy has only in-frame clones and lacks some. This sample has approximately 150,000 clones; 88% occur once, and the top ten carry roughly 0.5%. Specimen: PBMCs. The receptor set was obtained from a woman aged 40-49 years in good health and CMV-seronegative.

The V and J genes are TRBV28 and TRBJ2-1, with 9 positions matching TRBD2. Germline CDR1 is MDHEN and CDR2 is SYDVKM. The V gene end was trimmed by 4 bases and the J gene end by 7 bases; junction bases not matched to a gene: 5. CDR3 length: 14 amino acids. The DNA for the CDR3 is TGTGCCAGCAGTTCAGGCGGGAGGGGGAATGAGCAGTTCTTC. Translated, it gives CASSSGGRGNEQFF.

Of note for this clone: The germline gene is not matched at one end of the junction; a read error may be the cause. CDR3 nucleotide sequence: TGTTCCAGCAGTTCCGGTCAGGCCCACAACTACGAGCAGTACTTC. It is translated as CSSSSGQAHNYEQYF. The chain is built from TRBV7-9 and TRBJ2-7; no clear D gene. This CDR3 contains 15 residues. Germline V gene lookup returns CDR1 SEHNR and CDR2 FQNEAQ (reference sequence).

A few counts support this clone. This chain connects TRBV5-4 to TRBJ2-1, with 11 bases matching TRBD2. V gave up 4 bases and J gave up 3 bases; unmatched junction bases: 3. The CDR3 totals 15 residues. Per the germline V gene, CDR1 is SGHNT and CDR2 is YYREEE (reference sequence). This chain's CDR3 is CASSRLAGSYNEQFF. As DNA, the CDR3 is TGTGCCAGCAGCCGACTAGCGGGAAGCTACAATGAGCAGTTCTTC.

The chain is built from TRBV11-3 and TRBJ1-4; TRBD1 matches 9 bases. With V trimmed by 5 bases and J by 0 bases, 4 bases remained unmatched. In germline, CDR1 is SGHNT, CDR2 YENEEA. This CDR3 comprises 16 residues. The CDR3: CASSGDRAATNEKLFF. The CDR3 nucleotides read TGTGCCAGCAGCGGGGACAGGGCTGCAACTAATGAAAAACTGTTTTTT.

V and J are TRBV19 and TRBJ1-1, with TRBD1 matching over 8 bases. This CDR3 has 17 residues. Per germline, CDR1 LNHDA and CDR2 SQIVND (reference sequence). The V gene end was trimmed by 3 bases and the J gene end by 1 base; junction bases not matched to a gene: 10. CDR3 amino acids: CASSIWPTGGPNTEAFF. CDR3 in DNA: TGTGCCAGTAGTATCTGGCCTACAGGGGGACCGAACACTGAAGCTTTCTTT. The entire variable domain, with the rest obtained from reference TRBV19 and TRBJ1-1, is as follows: DGGITQSPKYLFRKEGQNVTLSCEQNLNHDAMYWYRQDPGQGLRLIYYSQIVNDFQKGDIAEGYSVSREKKESFPLTVTSAQKNPTAFYLCASSIWPTGGPNTEAFFGQGTRLTVV.

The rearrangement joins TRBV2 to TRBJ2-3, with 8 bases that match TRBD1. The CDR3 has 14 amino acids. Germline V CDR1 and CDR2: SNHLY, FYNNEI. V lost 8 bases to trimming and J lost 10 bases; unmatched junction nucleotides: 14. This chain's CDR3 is CASGGTGSSHAQYF. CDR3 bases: TGTGCCAGCGGCGGGACAGGAAGTTCTCATGCGCAGTATTTT. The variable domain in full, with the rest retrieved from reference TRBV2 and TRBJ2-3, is EPEVTQTPSHQVTQMGQEVILRCVPISNHLYFYWYRQILGQKVEFLVSFYNNEISEKSEIFDDQFSVERPDGSNFTLKIRSTKLEDSAMYFCASGGTGSSHAQYFGPGTRLTVL.

The CDR3, as DNA: TGCAGCGTTCGCCCTAGCGGAGGAAATGAGCAGTTCTTC. Translating gives CSVRPSGGNEQFF. The rearrangement uses TRBV29-1 and TRBJ2-1, with 7 bases identical to TRBD2. The CDR3 length is 13 residues. The germline V gene encodes CDR1 SQVTM and CDR2 ANQGSEA. Trimming removed 5 bases from V and 7 bases from J; junction bases left unmatched: 8.

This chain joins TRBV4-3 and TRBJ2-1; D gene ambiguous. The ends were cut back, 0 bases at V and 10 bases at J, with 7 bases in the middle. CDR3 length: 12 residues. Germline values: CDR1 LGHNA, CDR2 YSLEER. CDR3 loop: CASSQDFREQFF. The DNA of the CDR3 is TGCGCCAGCAGCCAAGATTTTCGGGAGCAGTTCTTC.

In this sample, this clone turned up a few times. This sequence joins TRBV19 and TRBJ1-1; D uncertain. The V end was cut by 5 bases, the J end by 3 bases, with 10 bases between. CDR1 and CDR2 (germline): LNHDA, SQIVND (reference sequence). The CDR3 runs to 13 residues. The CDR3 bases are TGTGCCAGTAGTGTGTTCCGGGACACTGAAGCTTTCTTT. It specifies CASSVFRDTEAFF.

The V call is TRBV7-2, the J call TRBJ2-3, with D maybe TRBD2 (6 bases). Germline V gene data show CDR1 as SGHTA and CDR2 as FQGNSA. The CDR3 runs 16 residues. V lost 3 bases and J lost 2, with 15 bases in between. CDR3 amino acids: CASSFGDSLYTDTQYF. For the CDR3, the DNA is TGTGCCAGCAGCTTTGGGGACTCTTTGTACACAGATACGCAGTATTTT.

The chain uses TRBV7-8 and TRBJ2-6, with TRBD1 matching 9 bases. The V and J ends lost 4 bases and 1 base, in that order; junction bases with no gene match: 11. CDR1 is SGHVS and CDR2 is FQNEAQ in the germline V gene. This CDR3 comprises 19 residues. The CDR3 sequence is CASSSFHRGPPSGANVLTF. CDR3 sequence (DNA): TGTGCCAGCAGCTCTTTCCACAGGGGGCCCCCATCTGGGGCCAACGTCCTGACTTTC.

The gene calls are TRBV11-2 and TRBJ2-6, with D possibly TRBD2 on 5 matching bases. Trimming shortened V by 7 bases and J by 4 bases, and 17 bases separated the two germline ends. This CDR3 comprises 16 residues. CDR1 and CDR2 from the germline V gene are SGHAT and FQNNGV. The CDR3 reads CASTRVPEAGANVLTF. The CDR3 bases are TGTGCCAGCACCAGAGTTCCGGAGGCGGGGGCCAACGTCCTGACTTTC. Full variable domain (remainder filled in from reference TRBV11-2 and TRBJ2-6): EAGVAQSPRYKIIEKRQSVAFWCNPISGHATLYWYQQILGQGPKLLIQFQNNGVVDDSQLPKDRFSAERLKGVDSTLKIQPAKLEDSAVYLCASTRVPEAGANVLTFGAGSRLTVL.

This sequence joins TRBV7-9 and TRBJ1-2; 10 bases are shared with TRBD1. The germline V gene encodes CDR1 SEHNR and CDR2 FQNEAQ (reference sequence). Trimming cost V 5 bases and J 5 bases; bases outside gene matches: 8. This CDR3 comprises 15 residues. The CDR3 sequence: CASSLDRGRWYGYTF. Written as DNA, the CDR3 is TGTGCCAGCAGCCTTGACAGGGGGCGCTGGTATGGCTACACCTTC.

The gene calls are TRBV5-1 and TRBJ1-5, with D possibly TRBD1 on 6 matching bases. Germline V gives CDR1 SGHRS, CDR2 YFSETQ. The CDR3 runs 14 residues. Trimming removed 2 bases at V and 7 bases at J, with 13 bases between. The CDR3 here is CASSFTGIGQPQHF. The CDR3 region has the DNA TGCGCCAGCAGCTTCACAGGGATTGGACAGCCCCAGCATTTT.

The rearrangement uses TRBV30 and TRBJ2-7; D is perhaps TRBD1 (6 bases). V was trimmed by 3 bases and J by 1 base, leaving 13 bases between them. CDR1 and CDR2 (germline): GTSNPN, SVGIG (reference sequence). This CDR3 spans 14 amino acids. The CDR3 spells CAWSPQGHSYEQYF. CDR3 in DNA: TGTGCCTGGAGCCCCCAGGGACATTCCTACGAGCAGTACTTC.

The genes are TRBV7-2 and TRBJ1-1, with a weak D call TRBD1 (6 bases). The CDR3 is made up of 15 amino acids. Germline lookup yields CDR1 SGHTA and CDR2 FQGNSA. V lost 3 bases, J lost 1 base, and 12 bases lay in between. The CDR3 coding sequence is TGTGCCAGCAGCTTTAAATTGGACAGGAACACTGAAGCTTTCTTT. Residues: CASSFKLDRNTEAFF.

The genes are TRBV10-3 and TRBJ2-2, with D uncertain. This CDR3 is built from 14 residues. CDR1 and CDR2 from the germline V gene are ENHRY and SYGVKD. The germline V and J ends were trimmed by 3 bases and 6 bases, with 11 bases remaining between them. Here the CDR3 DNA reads TGTGCCATCAGTGACGAGGCAAGAGCCGGGGAGCTGTTTTTT. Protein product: CAISDEARAGELFF.

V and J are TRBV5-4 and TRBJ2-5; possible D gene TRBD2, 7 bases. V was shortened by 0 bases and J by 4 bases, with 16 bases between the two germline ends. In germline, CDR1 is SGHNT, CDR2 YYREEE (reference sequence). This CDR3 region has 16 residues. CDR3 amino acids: CASSLDTGGAGETQYF. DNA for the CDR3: TGTGCCAGCAGCTTGGATACGGGGGGCGCGGGAGAGACCCAGTACTTC.

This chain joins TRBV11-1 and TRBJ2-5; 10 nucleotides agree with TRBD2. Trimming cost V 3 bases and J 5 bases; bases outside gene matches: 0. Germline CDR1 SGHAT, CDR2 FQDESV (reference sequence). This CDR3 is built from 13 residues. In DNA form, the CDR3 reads TGTGCCAGCAGCTTTAGCGGGAGGGAGACCCAGTACTTC. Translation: CASSFSGRETQYF.

In DNA, the CDR3 is TGTGCCAGCAGCTTGGCTCGGGGTAGTTCACCCCTCCACTTT. Translation gives CASSLARGSSPLHF. This chain joins TRBV5-6 and TRBJ1-6; D uncertain. V lost 0 bases and J 9 bases, leaving 10 bases between the germline ends. Germline CDR1 is SGHDT and CDR2 is YYEEEE. The CDR3 is 14 residues long.

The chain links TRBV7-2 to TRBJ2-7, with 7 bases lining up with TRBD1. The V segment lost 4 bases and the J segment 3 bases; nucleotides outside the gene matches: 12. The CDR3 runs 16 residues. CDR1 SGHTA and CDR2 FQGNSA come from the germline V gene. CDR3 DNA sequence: TGTGCCAGCAGCTCAAGCATCCGACAGGGCTTCTACGAGCAGTACTTC. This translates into CASSSSIRQGFYEQYF.

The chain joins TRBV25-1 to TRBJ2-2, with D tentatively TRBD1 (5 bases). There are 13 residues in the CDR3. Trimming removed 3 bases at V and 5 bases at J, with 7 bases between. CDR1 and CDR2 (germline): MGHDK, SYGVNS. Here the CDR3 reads CASSDRATGELFF. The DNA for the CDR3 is TGTGCCAGCAGTGACAGGGCAACCGGGGAGCTGTTTTTT. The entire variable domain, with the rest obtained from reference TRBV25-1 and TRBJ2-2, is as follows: EADIYQTPRYLVIGTGKKITLECSQTMGHDKMYWYQQDPGMELHLIHYSYGVNSTEKGDLSSESTVSRIRTEHFPLTLESARPSHTSQYLCASSDRATGELFFGEGSRLTVL.

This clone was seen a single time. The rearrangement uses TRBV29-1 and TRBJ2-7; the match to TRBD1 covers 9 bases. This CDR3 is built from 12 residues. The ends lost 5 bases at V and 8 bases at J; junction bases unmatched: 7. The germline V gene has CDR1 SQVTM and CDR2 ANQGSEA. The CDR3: CSVRPGQGKQYF. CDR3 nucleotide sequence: TGCAGCGTTCGACCGGGACAGGGTAAGCAGTACTTC.

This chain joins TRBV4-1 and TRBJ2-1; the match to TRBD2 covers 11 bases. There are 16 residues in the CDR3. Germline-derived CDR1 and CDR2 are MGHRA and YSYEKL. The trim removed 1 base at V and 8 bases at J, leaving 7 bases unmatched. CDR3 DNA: TGCGCCAGCAGCCAAGCAATACTAGCGGGAGCCCATGAGCAGTTCTTC. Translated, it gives CASSQAILAGAHEQFF.

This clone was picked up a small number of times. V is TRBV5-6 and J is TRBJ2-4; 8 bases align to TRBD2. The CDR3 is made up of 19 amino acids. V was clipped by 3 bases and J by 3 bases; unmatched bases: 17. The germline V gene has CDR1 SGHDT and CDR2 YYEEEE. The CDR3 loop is CASSSWGSGGLPIKNIQYF. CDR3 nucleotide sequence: TGTGCCAGCAGCTCGTGGGGAAGCGGGGGACTACCCATCAAAAACATTCAGTACTTC.

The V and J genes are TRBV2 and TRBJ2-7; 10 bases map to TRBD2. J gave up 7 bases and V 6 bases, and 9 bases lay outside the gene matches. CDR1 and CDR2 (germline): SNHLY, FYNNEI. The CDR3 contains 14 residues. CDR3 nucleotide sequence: TGTGCCAGCAGGTTGGTAGCGGGAGGAGTGGAGCAGTACTTC. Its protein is CASRLVAGGVEQYF.